The rows below give T cell receptor beta chains drawn from one sample of a study of blood T cells in healthy people across ages. One entry per CDR3 protein results from TCRdb running MiXCR on the 5' RACE reads. The sample carries approximately 690,000 distinct CDR3 sequences, roughly two fifths recorded once. What was sequenced was blood. These receptors were collected from a man aged 80 or over in good health. The CDR3 runs from the conserved cysteine through the conserved F or W. The D gene is left open where the match is weak. Clone sizes are given selectively: once, few, many, or a class where the clone is expanded.

abundance,d_gene,j_gene,v_gene,CDR3nt,CDR3aa
once,-,TRBJ2-7,TRBV2,TGTGCCAGCAGTGACGGGGGTGGGATCTTGCGCGAGCAGTACTTC,CASSDGGGILREQYF
once,TRBD2,TRBJ2-1,TRBV12-3/TRBV12-4,TGTGCCAGCAGAAGACTAGCGGATTACAATGAGCAGTTCTTC,CASRRLADYNEQFF
-,-,TRBJ2-7,TRBV5-1,TGCGCCAGCAGCTTCCGAACGGGACGCCGCTTGGACGAGCAGTACTTC,CASSFRTGRRLDEQYF
-,TRBD1,TRBJ2-7,TRBV7-2,TGTGCCAGCAGCCCGAGGGACAGAACCTACTACGAGCAGTACTTC,CASSPRDRTYYEQYF
few,-,TRBJ2-7,TRBV4-2,TGTGCCAGCAGCCAAGAACGAGCCTACGAGCAGTACTTC,CASSQERAYEQYF
few,TRBD1,TRBJ2-5,TRBV6-5,TGTGCCAGCAGTCGACCTGGGGCGGGACAGGGAGAGACCCAGTACTTC,CASSRPGAGQGETQYF
-,TRBD1,TRBJ2-1,TRBV9,TGTGCCAGCAGCGTAGTAACAGGGGGCTACAATGAGCAGTTCTTC,CASSVVTGGYNEQFF
few,TRBD1,TRBJ2-7,TRBV7-9,TGTGCCAGCATCCGCCAACAGGGGGCCATCTACGAGCAGTACTTC,CASIRQQGAIYEQYF
-,-,TRBJ1-2,TRBV14,TGTACCAGCAGCCTGGGACAACCGTGGGGCTATGGCTACACCTTC,CTSSLGQPWGYGYTF
-,-,TRBJ2-7,TRBV2,TGTGCCAGTCAACCCCTCATCTACGAGCAGTACTTC,CASQPLIYEQYF
-,TRBD2,TRBJ2-2,TRBV28,TGTGCCAGCAGGCCCACTAGCGCCGGGGAGCTGTTTTTT,CASRPTSAGELFF
many,TRBD1,TRBJ2-5,TRBV7-2,TGTGCCAGCAGCTTAGGGGACAGAAGGGGACCGGAGACCCAGTACTTC,CASSLGDRRGPETQYF
few,-,TRBJ2-1,TRBV6-2/TRBV6-3,TGTGCCAGCGGATCGGGGTACAATGAGCAGTTCTTC,CASGSGYNEQFF
-,-,TRBJ2-1,TRBV6-2/TRBV6-3,TGTGCCAGCAGTTACTTTCGTACGGAGCAGTTCTTC,CASSYFRTEQFF
-,TRBD2,TRBJ2-3,TRBV20-1,TGCAGTGCTAGAGATCAGCGCGGGAGTCAAGGCACGCAGTATTTT,CSARDQRGSQGTQYF
-,-,TRBJ2-7,TRBV4-2,TGTGCCAGCAGCCAAGTTCTAGATTATGAGCAGTACTTC,CASSQVLDYEQYF
once,TRBD2,TRBJ2-1,TRBV6-2/TRBV6-3,TGTGCCAGCATCCCTCTAGCGGGAGGGGGGGGAAATGAGCAGTTCTTC,CASIPLAGGGGNEQFF
many,-,TRBJ2-1,TRBV9,TGTGCCAGCAGCCCACGGGACATATTCGATGAGCAGTTCTTC,CASSPRDIFDEQFF
-,-,TRBJ2-3,TRBV5-1,TGCGCCAGCAGCTCAGAGACAGTAAGCACAGATACGCAGTATTTT,CASSSETVSTDTQYF
few,-,TRBJ2-5,TRBV6-5,TGTGCCAGCAGTTATTCTAGGAGGGAGACCCAGTACTTC,CASSYSRRETQYF
many,-,TRBJ2-3,TRBV7-2,TGTGCCAGCAGCGACTATACAGATACGCAGTATTTT,CASSDYTDTQYF
-,-,TRBJ1-2,TRBV7-9,TGTGCCAGCAGCTTAGCGCTAAGCGGCTACACCTTC,CASSLALSGYTF
-,-,TRBJ2-1,TRBV7-2,TGTGTCAGCAGCAATAGGGAGGGGGGTAACTACAATGAGCAGTTCTTC,CVSSNREGGNYNEQFF
-,-,TRBJ2-1,TRBV19,TGTGCCAGTAGTATCGCCCGCGGGAACAATGAGCAGTTCTTC,CASSIARGNNEQFF
-,-,TRBJ2-1,TRBV15,TGTGCCACCAGCAGAGCGACAGGGAGGGATGAGCAGTTCTTC,CATSRATGRDEQFF
few,TRBD1,TRBJ1-2,TRBV14,TGTGCCAGCAGCCAAGATTGGGACAGCTATGGCTACACCTTC,CASSQDWDSYGYTF
few,TRBD2,TRBJ2-7,TRBV28,TGTGCCAGCAGTTTATACGGGACTAGCGGCCGTCGGAGGCACGAGCAGTACTTC,CASSLYGTSGRRRHEQYF
few,TRBD2,TRBJ2-7,TRBV20-1,TGCAGTGCCTTTCAGCGGGAGAGGTCCTACGAGCAGTACTTC,CSAFQRERSYEQYF
-,TRBD1,TRBJ2-3,TRBV7-9,TGTGCCAGCAGGACCGGGACAGGGGGCCCCGATACGCAGTATTTT,CASRTGTGGPDTQYF
-,TRBD2,TRBJ2-4,TRBV28,TGTGCCAGCAGTTCGTCCGGGACTATTAAAAACATTCAGTACTTC,CASSSSGTIKNIQYF
-,TRBD2,TRBJ2-3,TRBV10-1,TGCGCCAGCAGTGATGCGGGGGGGAGTGCGGCAGATACGCAGTATTTT,CASSDAGGSAADTQYF
-,TRBD1,TRBJ2-7,TRBV29-1,TGCAGCGTTCGCGACAGGGCTGGCGATGAGCGGTACTTC,CSVRDRAGDERYF
-,TRBD1,TRBJ1-6,TRBV19,TGTGCCAGCACGGACAGGGGAAATTCACCCCTCCACTTT,CASTDRGNSPLHF
-,TRBD2,TRBJ2-3,TRBV28,TGTGCCAGCAGTCCTAGGACTAGAACCTCTGATACGCAGTATTTT,CASSPRTRTSDTQYF
-,-,TRBJ2-1,TRBV9,TGTGCCAGCAGCGTAGCTGGGAGGGGGCACAATGAGCAGTTCTTC,CASSVAGRGHNEQFF
-,TRBD1,TRBJ2-7,TRBV6-2/TRBV6-3,TGTGCCAGCACCCCGGGACAGGGGGCTTACGAGCAGTACTTC,CASTPGQGAYEQYF
many,-,TRBJ1-1,TRBV7-8,TGTGCCAGCAGCTTATCTCACGGGGCCACTGAAGCTTTCTTT,CASSLSHGATEAFF
few,-,TRBJ2-7,TRBV25-1,TGTGCCAGCAAGTCGGGACACAGCTCCTACGAGCAGTACTTC,CASKSGHSSYEQYF
-,TRBD1,TRBJ1-1,TRBV7-9,TGTGCCAGCAACTCCCCAGGGACAGGGAACACTGAAGCTTTCTTT,CASNSPGTGNTEAFF
-,-,TRBJ1-1,TRBV6-2/TRBV6-3,TGTGCCAGCAGTCCGGACAGTTTTGAAGCTTTCTTT,CASSPDSFEAFF
-,-,TRBJ2-7,TRBV28,TGTGCCAGCAGTGAACAGGGTTATAATGGGTACTTC,CASSEQGYNGYF
-,TRBD1,TRBJ1-4,TRBV6-2/TRBV6-3,TGTGCCAGCAGGGGGACAGGGGGAGATGAAAAACTGTTTTTT,CASRGTGGDEKLFF